This T cell receptor (beta chain) emerged from a study of early T cells in non-severe SARS-CoV-2 infection. Germline loops: CDR1 LNHDA, CDR2 SQIVND (reference sequence). CDR3 length: 14 residues. V lost 7 bases and J 1 base, leaving 11 bases between the germline ends. This clonotype was counted a few times. The TCR library protocol was used to attach unique molecular identifiers. These identifiers were attached to individual cDNA molecules. TCRdb re-analysed the 5' RACE reads in MiXCR, keeping a single row per CDR3 protein. In the table there are some 64,000 distinct CDR3 sequences, roughly 18% of which are singletons.

This chain uses TRBV19 with TRBJ2-1; D gene unclear. The material was whole blood, obtained at baseline. The sequence derives from an adult who was a healthcare worker with PCR-confirmed SARS-CoV-2 infection or an uninfected control (not recorded which). Written as DNA, the CDR3 is TGTGCCAGTAACCCCAGTTATTCCTACAATGAGCAGTTCTTC. Protein sequence: CASNPSYSYNEQFF.